This TCR beta chain derives from a study of T cell clones after liver transplantation. About the study: Liver transplant recipients had immunosuppression withdrawal attempted within 2 years. Without induction therapy, subjects received standard immunosuppression until 12-24 months post-transplant.

Comments on this clone: Its antigen is still unknown.

This CDR3 is built from 13 residues. Trimming shortened V by 8 bases and J by 4 bases, and 14 bases separated the two germline ends. Germline loops: CDR1 SGHTA, CDR2 FQGTGA. Sequencing of dividing CFSE-low cells from the MLR defined alloreactive TCRbeta sequences. Stimulators were graft donor PBMCs, splenocytes, lymph-node cells, or third-party PBMCs for pre-transplant recipient cells. General study findings and limits: Graft donor-reactive T cells possibly entered the graft instead of undergoing deletion.

Sequenced by immunoSEQ multiplex PCR; TCRdb stores in-frame clones only, minus some. Of under 5,000 clones listed, roughly 41% were seen once; the top ten hold about an eighth. J is TRBJ2-5 and V is TRBV7-3; D may be TRBD2 (6 bases). This clonotype was obtained from a human patient who received a liver transplant. Among the T cells, some may be from the graft donor. Specimen: CD4+ T cells from cultured PBMCs. CDR3 nucleotide sequence: TGTGCCAGCGCCCCCGGAGCGGGAGAGACCCAGTACTTC. Protein product: CASAPGAGETQYF.